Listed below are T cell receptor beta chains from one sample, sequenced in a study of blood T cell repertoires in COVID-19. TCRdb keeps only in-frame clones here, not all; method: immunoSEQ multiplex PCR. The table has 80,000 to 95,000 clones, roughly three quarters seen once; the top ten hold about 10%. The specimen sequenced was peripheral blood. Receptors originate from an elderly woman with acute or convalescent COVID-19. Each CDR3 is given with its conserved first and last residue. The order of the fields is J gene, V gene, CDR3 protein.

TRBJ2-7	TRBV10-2	CASSEPGAYEQYF
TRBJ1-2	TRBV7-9	CASSRDRAYGYTF
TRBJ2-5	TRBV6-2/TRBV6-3	CASSTRVAGEETQYF
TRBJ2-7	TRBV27	CASSPVGGATYEQYF
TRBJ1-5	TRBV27	CASSLQGYQPQHF
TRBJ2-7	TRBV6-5	CAIHLPGTAYEQYF
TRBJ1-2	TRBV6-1	CASSERQGSYGYTF
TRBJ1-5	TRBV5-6	CASSLRSRARNQPQHF
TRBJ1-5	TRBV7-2	CASSLTGEQPQHF
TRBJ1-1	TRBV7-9	CASSLTEGTEAFF
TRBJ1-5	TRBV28	CASIPITGGSANQPQHF
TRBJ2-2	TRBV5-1	CASSLAAGGPGELFF
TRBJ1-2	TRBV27	CATKKLRDTSPGYTF
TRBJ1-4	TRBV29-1	CSVRTGNEKLFF
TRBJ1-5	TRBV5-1	CASSSTTGQYQPQHF
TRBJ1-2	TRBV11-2	CASSLRLADQANYGYTF
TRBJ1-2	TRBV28	CASPVGGGRANYGYTF
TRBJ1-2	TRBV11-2	CASSLVRTGGYTF
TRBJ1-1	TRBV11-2	CASSLATAGTEAFF
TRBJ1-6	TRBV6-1	CASSERRANYSPLHF
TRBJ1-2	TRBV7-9	CASHEGGATNYGYTF
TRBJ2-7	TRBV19	CASSLRLAVLPVYEQYF
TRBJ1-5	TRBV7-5	CARSLGLFGGWQPQHF
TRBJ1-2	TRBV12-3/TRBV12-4	CASSPDTAYGYTF
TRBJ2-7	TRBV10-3	CAIKSGGGGGYEQYF
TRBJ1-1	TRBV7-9	CASTRQGARTEAFF
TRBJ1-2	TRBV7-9	CASTRDRTNYGYTF
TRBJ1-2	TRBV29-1	CSVLGQAPYGYTF
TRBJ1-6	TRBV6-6	CASSYPQLGTLHF
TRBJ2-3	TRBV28	CASSTQGASTDTQYF
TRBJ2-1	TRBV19	CASSTGVAGEDEQFF
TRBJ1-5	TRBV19	CASSTQGFSNQPQHF
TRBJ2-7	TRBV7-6	CASSPSGGSRYEQYF
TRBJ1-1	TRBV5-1	CASSYLRDRTEAFF
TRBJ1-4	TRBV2	CASSESGRKEKLFF
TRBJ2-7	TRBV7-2	CASSLVSTSGATYEQYF
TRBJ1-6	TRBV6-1	CASSEGLGQGNSPLHF
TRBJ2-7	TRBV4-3	CASSQYRGYEQYF
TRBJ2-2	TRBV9	CASSPQGTGELFF
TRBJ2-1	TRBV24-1	CATSEGGGGNEQFF
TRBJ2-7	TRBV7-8	CASSLADIYEQYF
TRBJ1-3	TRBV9	CASSVSTGEAGNTIYF
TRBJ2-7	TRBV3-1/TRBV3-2	CASSRTAAYEQYF
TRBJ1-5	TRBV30	CAWRDRTGGQHF
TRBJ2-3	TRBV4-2	CASSPWTSGRADTQYF
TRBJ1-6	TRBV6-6	CASSPQGWSPLHF
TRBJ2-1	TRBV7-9	CASSWGGRGPYNEQFF
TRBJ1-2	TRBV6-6	CASSYGTSGYTF
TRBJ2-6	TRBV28	CASSPGGSGANVLTF
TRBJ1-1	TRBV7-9	CASSLQGLHTEAFF
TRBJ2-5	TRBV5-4	CASSLGGLAGKETQYF
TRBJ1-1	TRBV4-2	CASSQEEGARTEAFF